This T cell receptor beta chain comes out of a study of a mutant IDH1 vaccine in newly diagnosed glioma. In the study overall: Patients' prior therapy spanned radiotherapy, temozolomide, or both; most underwent both.

The time point denotes: week 11, during vaccination. The study gave 300 ug of mutant IDH1 20-mer peptide per vaccine dose, with topical imiquimod. The V gene lost 5 bases and the J gene lost 2 bases, with 10 bases spanning the gap. The CDR3 extends over 13 amino acids. Germline CDR1 and CDR2: MNHNS and SASEGT. Data came from immunoSEQ multiplex PCR; TCRdb stores just in-frame clones and leaves some out. Here the sample spans roughly 60,000 clones, roughly 80% being singletons. Turning to this clone: Its antigen remains unidentified.

The TCR was taken from a man aged 30-40 years with glioma. The rearrangement links TRBV6-1 to TRBJ2-7; perhaps TRBD1 as D (6 bases). The starting material was PBMCs, obtained from a glioma patient whose treatment included an IDH1 peptide vaccine. The CDR3 is CASSLDRPYEQYF. The DNA for the CDR3 is TGTGCCAGCAGTCTGGACAGACCCTACGAGCAGTACTTC.